This paragraph reports one T cell receptor beta chain. Antigen unknown. The record originates from a study of shared clonotypes between healthy human individuals. Findings and limits, study-wide: Estimated richness values were generally larger in naive subsets than in memory subsets. Sorted-subset sequencing was shown by rarefaction to be incomplete despite large depth. Non-shared clonotypes had lower generation probabilities than clonotypes shared by all four sorted-subset donors.

Here immunoSEQ multiplex PCR was the method, and the copy in TCRdb shows in-frame clones only, minus some. The sample yields about 660,000 clones, roughly 70% seen once. This CDR3 has 13 residues. The V gene end was trimmed by 6 bases and the J gene end by 1 base; junction bases not matched to a gene: 3. CDR1 MDHEN and CDR2 SYDVKM come from the germline V gene. Only Caucasian adults living in Nashville, Tennessee made up the donor group. The sequenced material came from memory CD4+ T cells sorted from blood. Subset in this sample: CD45RA-negative fraction. The receptor's source is a woman in her 30s in good health. The chain couples TRBV28 to TRBJ2-7, with 7 bases matching TRBD2. As DNA, the CDR3 is TGTGCCAGCAGGTTGCGGGAGTCCTACGAGCAGTACTTC. The encoded protein is CASRLRESYEQYF.